The sequence of this T cell receptor (beta chain) was determined in a study of blood T cell repertoires in COVID-19 (TCRdb year 2020). Study-level background: Samples from collaborators originated in the United States, Italy and Spain and spanned both the acute and convalescent phases of COVID-19. The material from the prospective study consisted of cDNA or gDNA derived from T cells, B-cell-depleted T cells, or PBMCs. Subjects who had been exposed to COVID-19, were actively infected with it, or had recovered from it provided the deeply sampled blood TCRbeta repertoires that made up the dataset. The repertoires were released in a freely available public database meant as a resource for research on the immune response to SARS-CoV-2. The samples were drawn from two sources: the first 160 participants of the ongoing ImmuneRACE study, and 1,254 subjects contributed by 6 global collaborators. The sample metadata nearly always contained a de-identified subject ID, COVID-19 status, age in years and sex. HLA class I and class II types, where available, came from metadata supplied by the sample provider rather than from assay-based typing.

Participants in the prospective study were aged roughly 18 to 89 years, lived in about two dozen United States geographic areas, and enrolled through a virtual design. In the prospective study, participants were assigned to cohorts based on the clinical history participants reported in a screening survey and a study questionnaire. For ImmuneRACE Cohort 3, a participant was defined as recovered based on two consecutive negative NP/OP PCR tests, clearance by a healthcare professional, or resolution of symptoms. Each participant in the prospective study had whole blood, serum and a nasopharyngeal or oropharyngeal swab collected by mobile phlebotomists. Participants in the prospective study had the option to provide additional blood draws and questionnaires over a 2-month period. Before DNA extraction, blood samples from the prospective study were shipped at room temperature or frozen. TCRbeta CDR3 regions were amplified from genomic DNA using the immunoSEQ Assay, a bias-controlled multiplex PCR. In the original analysis: Nucleated cell counts per sample were estimated from amplification of reference gene primers within the assay. To quantify the absolute abundance of each unique TCRbeta CDR3 rearrangement, sequence reads were collapsed and filtered. For each sample, productive Simpson clonality was calculated as the square root of Simpson's diversity index across productive rearrangements. TCRdb mirrors the immuneACCESS table, restricted to in-frame sequences. Some clones are absent from its copies; in checked studies, under half trace to an unresolved V gene, and the reason for the others is unknown. That table supplies the V and J calls and clone size; D and trimming were determined from the DNA. For this sample there are over 350,000 clones; roughly 89% appear just once. In total, the top ten clones hold roughly a tenth of the sample.

A remark on this clone: Its target antigen remains unknown. Per-nucleotide qualities are absent, and no much larger clonotype sits a single base away.

The CDR3 contains 15 residues, cysteine and phenylalanine counted. The retained sequence is limited to the CDR3, 45 bases, with the frame set at the first base. Trimming accounts for 4 bases at V and 1 base at J, while the number of junction bases matched to no gene is 3. Based on the germline V gene, the CDR1 and CDR2 sequences are SNHLY and FYNNEI. What the work shows at the level of the full study, not this receptor alone: The amount of clinical and demographic metadata varied by source and participant and was provided uncurated.

Here the chain combines TRBV2 and TRBJ2-2, with 7 bases in between that match TRBD2. The TCR comes from a woman aged 45-65 years who had recovered from COVID-19. Sequences were obtained from PBMCs or T cells enriched from blood (not recorded which). The CDR3 protein is CASSGSSGNTGELFF. The nucleotide sequence is given as TGTGCCAGCAGTGGTTCTAGCGGGAACACCGGGGAGCTGTTTTTT.